This T cell receptor (beta chain) was recovered during a study of blood T cell repertoires in COVID-19. TCRdb's table, derived via immunoSEQ multiplex PCR, lists solely in-frame clones and lacks some. The sample shows a few hundred thousand clones, 80% to 85% of them seen only once. The CDR3 extends over 15 amino acids. Germline V gene lookup returns CDR1 MDHEN and CDR2 SYDVKM. Trimming stripped 7 bases from V and 3 bases from J, with 16 bases between. This TCR was recovered from a person between 65 and 79 years old with COVID-19, enrolled during active disease. The chain combines TRBV28 with TRBJ1-3, with a possible D match to TRBD1 (6 bases). Sequences were obtained from peripheral blood. The CDR3 spells CASTLGGTVGNTIYF. The DNA of the CDR3 is TGTGCCAGCACGCTTGGGGGCACGGTTGGAAACACCATATATTTT.